These 3 T cell receptor beta chains were all obtained from the same sample, sequenced in a study of cytomegalovirus exposure and HLA in healthy donors. The PCR ran on 60 Vbeta and 13 Jbeta primers. Profiled with immunoSEQ multiplex PCR; TCRdb holds only in-frame clones, not every one. This table has some 160,000 clones, more than 75% appearing once. Sequencing was performed on PBMCs. The receptors shown here come from a man under 40 in good health and CMV-seropositive.

The chain couples TRBV12-5 to TRBJ2-3, with 10 bases fitting TRBD2. Per germline, CDR1 LGHNT and CDR2 FRNRAP. This CDR3 contains 15 residues. The V segment lost 8 bases and the J segment 0 bases; nucleotides outside the gene matches: 5. Written as DNA, the CDR3 is TGTGCTAGTAAGCGGGAGGGCCTTAGCACAGATACGCAGTATTTT. As protein: CASKREGLSTDTQYF.

The chain links TRBV2 to TRBJ2-3; TRBD1 might be the D (6 bases). Germline values: CDR1 SNHLY, CDR2 FYNNEI. V lost 4 bases and J lost 4, with 12 bases in between. The CDR3 contains 14 residues. The CDR3 DNA is TGTGCCAGCAGTGGTCTGGGGGCACCAGATACGCAGTATTTT. Residues: CASSGLGAPDTQYF. Combining the CDR3 with reference TRBV2 and TRBJ2-3 gives the whole variable domain EPEVTQTPSHQVTQMGQEVILRCVPISNHLYFYWYRQILGQKVEFLVSFYNNEISEKSEIFDDQFSVERPDGSNFTLKIRSTKLEDSAMYFCASSGLGAPDTQYFGPGTRLTVL.

The CDR3: CASSYRQGYTGELFF. The CDR3 DNA sequence: TGTGCCAGCAGTTACCGGCAGGGATACACCGGGGAGCTGTTTTTT. The chain is built from TRBV6-5 and TRBJ2-2; TRBD1 is a possible D gene (5 bases). The CDR3 has 15 amino acids. V dropped 2 bases and J dropped 3 bases, with 10 bases sitting between them. Looked up from germline, CDR1 is MNHEY and CDR2 is SVGAGI.